This T cell receptor beta chain was sequenced for a study of blood T cell repertoires in COVID-19. Overall study context: Acute and convalescent COVID-19 samples came from the United States, Italy and Spain. T cells, B-cell-depleted T cells, or PBMCs supplied cDNA or gDNA.

TCRdb keeps only in-frame clones here, not all; method: immunoSEQ multiplex PCR. The table lists about 170,000 clones, 80% to 90% of them singletons. Germline CDR1 MNHEY, CDR2 SVGAGI. CDR3 length equals 15 residues. V gave up 7 bases and J gave up 5 bases, with 21 bases separating them. Source material: peripheral blood. This TCR was recovered from a woman in her 70s who had recovered from COVID-19. J is TRBJ2-7 and V is TRBV6-5; tentatively, D is TRBD1 (6 bases). CDR3 region: CASTFVPGVVHEQYF. DNA for the CDR3: TGTGCCAGCACCTTTGTCCCAGGGGTTGTCCACGAGCAGTACTTC.